Each of the 13 T cell receptor beta chains below was sequenced from the same sample in a study of cytomegalovirus exposure and HLA in healthy donors. This PCR relied on a set of 60 Vbeta primers and 13 Jbeta primers. TCRdb's copy holds only in-frame clones and misses some; the assay was immunoSEQ multiplex PCR. The sample yields roughly 200,000 clones, more than 80% seen once. Source material: PBMCs. Receptor source: a boy younger than 18 in good health and CMV-seronegative.

The J gene is TRBJ2-3, the V gene TRBV2; 8 nucleotides match TRBD2. The V segment lost 8 bases and the J segment 1 base; nucleotides outside the gene matches: 5. Germline CDR1 reads SNHLY; CDR2 reads FYNNEI. CDR3 length: 14 amino acids. CDR3 protein: CASGWRGGTDTQYF. CDR3 DNA sequence: TGTGCCAGCGGATGGCGGGGGGGCACAGATACGCAGTATTTT.

The V and J genes are TRBV5-6 and TRBJ2-7, with a possible D match to TRBD2 (5 bases). This CDR3 has 13 residues. Trimming took off 1 base at V and 7 bases at J, with 12 bases between the two ends. CDR1 is SGHDT, CDR2 YYEEEE, per germline. CDR3 protein: CASSLPISGEQYF. DNA of the CDR3: TGTGCCAGCAGCTTGCCCATATCGGGGGAGCAGTACTTC.

The rearrangement uses TRBV19 and TRBJ2-1, with 8 positions matching TRBD1. The CDR3 runs to 15 residues. J lost 5 bases, V lost 4 bases, and 7 bases had no gene match. Germline CDR1 and CDR2: LNHDA and SQIVND (reference sequence). For the CDR3, the DNA is TGTGCCAGTAGTACTCAGACAGGGGACCACAATGAGCAGTTCTTC. Its translation: CASSTQTGDHNEQFF.

CDR3 sequence reads: CASSLEAGGSNTIYF. CDR3 nucleotide sequence: TGTGCCAGCAGCTTAGAGGCAGGGGGCTCAAACACCATATATTTT. This rearrangement joins TRBV7-6 to TRBJ1-3; TRBD1 agrees at 8 bases. Germline-derived CDR1 and CDR2 are SGHVS and FNYEAQ. Trimming removed 1 base from V and 6 bases from J; junction bases left unmatched: 5. The CDR3 totals 15 residues.

This rearrangement joins TRBV11-3 to TRBJ2-5; 7 bases fit TRBD2. The CDR3 spans 14 residues. V lost 5 bases and J lost 4; bases outside the gene matches: 7. Germline CDR1 SGHNT, CDR2 YENEEA. CDR3 in amino acids: CASSPGGGGETQYF. The CDR3 DNA is TGTGCCAGCAGCCCCGGCGGGGGTGGAGAGACCCAGTACTTC.

The chain is built from TRBV6-1 and TRBJ2-3; 12 bases align to TRBD2. V lost 4 bases and J lost 6; bases outside the gene matches: 14. This CDR3 has 18 residues. Germline V gene sequence: CDR1 MNHNS, CDR2 SASEGT. CDR3 loop: CASSAQLLAGGQWDTQYF. CDR3 nucleotide sequence: TGTGCCAGCAGTGCCCAATTACTAGCGGGGGGCCAGTGGGATACGCAGTATTTT.

The V and J genes are TRBV13 and TRBJ2-3; 7 positions match TRBD2. The CDR3 spans 12 residues. In germline, CDR1 is PRHDT, CDR2 FYEKMQ (reference sequence). V shed 4 bases and J 6 bases; nucleotides not matched to a gene: 1. The CDR3 loop reads CASSSGGDTQYF. In nucleotides, the CDR3 is TGTGCCAGCAGCTCGGGGGGTGATACGCAGTATTTT.

V is TRBV5-1 and J is TRBJ1-1; the D gene is possibly TRBD1 (5 bases). V lost 7 bases, J lost 5 bases, and 24 bases lay in between. Germline lookup yields CDR1 SGHRS and CDR2 YFSETQ. CDR3 length: 16 residues. The CDR3 spells CASGLDLGQGVTEAFF. The CDR3 bases are TGCGCCAGCGGCCTGGATCTGGGGCAGGGCGTAACTGAAGCTTTCTTT.

This clone turned up a few times. The CDR3 does not end in the conserved phenylalanine or tryptophan, so this is likely a read error. The rearrangement joins TRBV7-9 to TRBJ1-1; D perhaps matches TRBD1 (5 bases). This CDR3 has 14 amino acids. Germline loops: CDR1 SEHNR, CDR2 FQNEAQ (reference sequence). Trimming removed 2 bases at V and 0 bases at J, with 7 bases between. CDR3 in DNA: TGTGCCAGCAGCTTAAGACAGATGAACACTGAAGCTTTCCTT. It codes for CASSLRQMNTEAFL.

The chain links TRBV11-3 to TRBJ2-7, with D possibly TRBD1 on 5 matching bases. The CDR3 extends over 14 amino acids. Germline V gene data show CDR1 as SGHNT and CDR2 as YENEEA. V lost 5 bases to trimming and J lost 6 bases, with 17 bases between them. The DNA of the CDR3 is TGTGCCAGCAGCAGAGACAGATCCAGCCGCGAGCAGTACTTC. This sequence encodes CASSRDRSSREQYF.

The chain has TRBV6-5 and TRBJ2-1; 9 positions agree with TRBD2. Germline V gives CDR1 MNHEY, CDR2 SVGAGI. Trimming took 5 bases from V and 5 from J; bases not matched to a gene: 7. The length of the CDR3 is 15 residues. The chain's CDR3 is CASSLAGHTDNEQFF. CDR3 DNA: TGTGCCAGCAGTCTAGCGGGGCACACTGACAATGAGCAGTTCTTC.

This chain joins TRBV7-9 and TRBJ2-5; 7 bases line up with TRBD1. CDR1 is SEHNR and CDR2 is FQNEAQ in the germline V gene (reference sequence). J gave up 4 bases and V 5 bases, and 7 bases lay outside the gene matches. The CDR3 extends over 14 amino acids. CDR3 sequence (DNA): TGTGCCAGCAGCACACTACAGGGGAGAGAGACCCAGTACTTC. Amino acids: CASSTLQGRETQYF. Looking up the rest from reference TRBV7-9 and TRBJ2-5 gives the full variable domain: DTGVSQNPRHKITKRGQNVTFRCDPISEHNRLYWYRQTLGQGPEFLTYFQNEAQLEKSRLLSDRFSAERPKGSFSTLEIQRTEQGDSAMYLCASSTLQGRETQYFGPGTRLLVL.

The gene calls are TRBV19 and TRBJ1-2; TRBD1 aligns across 7 bases. J lost 5 bases, V lost 7 bases, and 7 bases had no gene match. Looked up from germline, CDR1 is LNHDA and CDR2 is SQIVND (reference sequence). CDR3 length: 13 residues. This chain's CDR3 is CASTPDRVYGYTF. Here the CDR3 DNA reads TGTGCCAGTACCCCCGACAGGGTTTATGGCTACACCTTC.